This TCR beta chain was retrieved from a study of intratumoral heterogeneity in liver cancer. Before surgical resection, these early-stage hepatocellular carcinoma patients received no treatment. About this clone: Its antigen is not known.

The V and J ends lost 2 bases and 4 bases respectively, with 14 bases between them. The CDR3 has 15 amino acids. CDR1 and CDR2 from the germline V gene are MNHEY and SVGAGI. Sequenced by immunoSEQ multiplex PCR; TCRdb stores in-frame clones only, minus some. The table shows just over 20,000 clones, with 73% occurring only once. Regarding the study as a whole: Tumor-infiltrating lymphocytes were acknowledged as under-represented in the sampling.

The V and J genes are TRBV6-5 and TRBJ2-5, with D perhaps TRBD2 (7 bases). Sequences were derived from tumor-adjacent normal tissue, sampled before any cancer treatment. The clonotype comes from a woman in her 70s with hepatocellular carcinoma. CDR3 in DNA: TGTGCCAGCAGTTACCTCACAGGGAGGGGAGAGACCCAGTACTTC. As protein: CASSYLTGRGETQYF.